These 19 T cell receptor beta chains originate from one sample sequenced in a study of T cell responses to AZD1222 COVID-19 vaccine. Method: immunoSEQ multiplex PCR; TCRdb's copy keeps in-frame clones and lacks some. The sample has 130,000 to 150,000 clones; approximately 90% are singletons. The sample in question was peripheral blood, obtained 28 days after the second AZD1222 dose. Every receptor here comes from an adult who received the AZD1222 COVID-19 vaccine.

DNA of the CDR3: TGCGCCAGCAGTCTTAAGTGGGACAGGGGAAACATTCAGTACTTC. Translation gives CASSLKWDRGNIQYF. The rearrangement uses TRBV4-1 and TRBJ2-4; TRBD1 aligns across 10 bases. Trimming took 6 bases from V and 6 from J; bases not matched to a gene: 8. CDR3 length equals 15 residues. CDR1 and CDR2 (germline): MGHRA, YSYEKL.

In this sample, this clone turned up a few times. The chain couples TRBV4-1 to TRBJ1-2; the match to TRBD1 covers 7 bases. Germline CDR1 is MGHRA and CDR2 is YSYEKL. Trimming took 2 bases from V and 2 from J; bases not matched to a gene: 5. The CDR3 loop spans 15 amino acids. The CDR3 DNA is TGCGCCAGCAGCCAATTACCGGGACAGAACTATGGCTACACCTTC. It yields the protein CASSQLPGQNYGYTF.

The chain recombines TRBV29-1 with TRBJ2-5; 7 bases match TRBD2. From germline, CDR1 is SQVTM and CDR2 ANQGSEA. Trimming took 4 bases from V and 0 from J; bases not matched to a gene: 8. The length of the CDR3 is 15 residues. The CDR3 region has the DNA TGCAGCGTTGCGGGAGTACTAGCGAACCAAGAGACCCAGTACTTC. Protein: CSVAGVLANQETQYF.

This chain joins TRBV6-5 and TRBJ2-1, with D perhaps TRBD1 or TRBD2 (6 bases each). The CDR3 is made up of 15 amino acids. Trimming took off 6 bases at V and 6 bases at J, with 18 bases between the two ends. The germline V gene encodes CDR1 MNHEY and CDR2 SVGAGI. The CDR3 loop reads CASSGRGEAFNEQFF. The CDR3 region has the DNA TGTGCCAGCAGCGGAAGGGGGGAGGCCTTCAATGAGCAGTTCTTC.

The genes are TRBV18 and TRBJ1-1, with D maybe TRBD1 (6 bases). This CDR3 spans 13 amino acids. Germline V CDR1 and CDR2: KGHSH, LQKENI. V was cut by 3 bases and J by 4 bases, with 9 bases left in between. The DNA for the CDR3 is TGTGCCAGCTCACCGGACAGACTCACTGAAGCTTTCTTT. Protein sequence: CASSPDRLTEAFF.

The CDR3 DNA reads TGTGCCAGCAGCCCCGAGGGAGCGCGCCACGAGCAGTACTTC. It yields the protein CASSPEGARHEQYF. The chain links TRBV9 to TRBJ2-7; TRBD2 is a possible D gene (5 bases). Germline V lookup: CDR1 SGDLS, CDR2 YYNGEE. V lost 4 bases, J lost 5 bases, and 16 bases lay in between. This CDR3 is built from 14 residues.

This chain connects TRBV4-3 to TRBJ2-1, with D uncertain. The CDR3 totals 15 residues. V lost 0 bases to trimming and J lost 0 bases, with 6 bases between them. Germline V gene data show CDR1 as LGHNA and CDR2 as YSLEER. This CDR3 is CASSQDLGSYNEQFF. The CDR3 coding sequence is TGCGCCAGCAGCCAAGATCTCGGCTCCTACAATGAGCAGTTCTTC.

The genes are TRBV24-1 and TRBJ2-3; 7 bases line up with TRBD2. The junction had 13 bases not matched to a gene; V was cut back by 4 bases and J by 1 base. Germline CDR1 reads KGHDR; CDR2 reads SFDVKD. This CDR3 spans 18 amino acids. The CDR3 is CATSEPAGRGRGTDTQYF. CDR3 coding DNA: TGTGCCACCAGTGAACCTGCGGGGAGGGGCAGGGGCACAGATACGCAGTATTTT.

The chain carries TRBV2 and TRBJ2-7; D is ambiguous. V was clipped by 7 bases and J by 6 bases, with 16 bases between them. Germline V gene sequence: CDR1 SNHLY, CDR2 FYNNEI. This CDR3 contains 13 residues. CDR3 region: CASTLSSWGEQYF. The CDR3, as DNA: TGTGCCAGCACGCTGTCCTCCTGGGGCGAGCAGTACTTC.

The rearrangement uses TRBV6-5 and TRBJ2-7, with 10 positions matching TRBD1. The junction had 1 base not matched to a gene; V was cut back by 0 bases and J by 2 bases. The germline V gene encodes CDR1 MNHEY and CDR2 SVGAGI. This CDR3 region has 15 residues. The chain's CDR3 is CASSYSTGGPYEQYF. CDR3 nucleotides: TGTGCCAGCAGTTACTCGACAGGGGGCCCCTACGAGCAGTACTTC.

The chain uses TRBV19 and TRBJ1-1; D gene unclear. Germline V gene sequence: CDR1 LNHDA, CDR2 SQIVND (reference sequence). With 1 base removed from V and 6 bases from J, the gap between germline ends came to 6 bases. This CDR3 has 12 residues. CDR3 nucleotide sequence: TGTGCCAGTAGTATAGCCGGACCTGAAGCTTTCTTT. It specifies CASSIAGPEAFF.

The chain links TRBV29-1 to TRBJ1-2, with D possibly being TRBD1 (6 bases). The V gene lost 3 bases and the J gene lost 4 bases, with 9 bases spanning the gap. The CDR3 is made up of 12 amino acids. CDR1 is SQVTM and CDR2 is ANQGSEA in the germline V gene. CDR3 amino acids: CSVDRGLYGYTF. CDR3 in DNA: TGCAGCGTTGACAGGGGCCTCTATGGCTACACCTTC.

This sequence joins TRBV12-3 or TRBV12-4 and TRBJ2-3; TRBD1 is a possible D gene (5 bases). This CDR3 has 13 amino acids. The V and J ends lost 0 bases and 14 bases respectively, with 15 bases between them. CDR3 residues: CASSLALGRVAYF. CDR3 nucleotides: TGTGCCAGCAGTTTAGCGCTTGGCAGGGTTGCGTATTTT.

CDR3 amino acids: CASRGSYNEQFF. DNA of the CDR3: TGCGCCAGCCGGGGCTCCTACAATGAGCAGTTCTTC. This chain joins TRBV4-1 and TRBJ2-1; maybe TRBD2 (5 bases). CDR3 size: 12 residues. V was shortened by 8 bases and J by 0 bases, with 5 bases between the two germline ends. Germline V lookup: CDR1 MGHRA, CDR2 YSYEKL.

The chain carries TRBV11-2 and TRBJ1-1, with TRBD1 matching 12 bases. V gave up 6 bases and J gave up 8 bases; unmatched junction bases: 10. CDR1 is SGHAT and CDR2 is FQNNGV in the germline V gene. The length of the CDR3 is 15 residues. The CDR3 loop reads CASRRPGTGGAEAFF. The CDR3 DNA is TGTGCCAGCAGGAGACCCGGGACAGGGGGCGCAGAAGCTTTCTTT.

This chain connects TRBV9 to TRBJ1-4, with a possible D match to TRBD1 (5 bases). With 3 bases removed from V and 0 bases from J, the gap between germline ends came to 12 bases. The CDR3 extends over 16 amino acids. The germline gives CDR1 SGDLS, CDR2 YYNGEE. In DNA form, the CDR3 reads TGTGCCAGCAGCGAGGGGAGGTCCGCAACTAATGAAAAACTGTTTTTT. Protein product: CASSEGRSATNEKLFF.

To note about this clone: Other DNA sequences of this sample code for an identical CDR3. The V gene is TRBV19, the J gene TRBJ1-5; unclear D gene. The ends were cut back, 3 bases at V and 0 bases at J, with 9 bases in the middle. This CDR3 is 15 amino acids long. Germline V lookup: CDR1 LNHDA, CDR2 SQIVND (reference sequence). Written as DNA, the CDR3 is TGTGCCAGTAGTATTGGCAGCCGTAGCAATCAGCCCCAGCATTTT. The encoded protein is CASSIGSRSNQPQHF.

V and J are TRBV11-3 and TRBJ1-4; D is ambiguous. The CDR3 consists of 14 residues. Germline V gene lookup returns CDR1 SGHNT and CDR2 YENEEA. V was trimmed by 4 bases and J by 0 bases, leaving 6 bases between them. The CDR3 nucleotides read TGTGCCAGCAGCTCGTTTACAACTAATGAAAAACTGTTTTTT. Amino acids: CASSSFTTNEKLFF.

This sequence joins TRBV18 and TRBJ2-1, with D possibly TRBD2 on 6 matching bases. The CDR3 runs 11 residues. Germline V CDR1 and CDR2: KGHSH, LQKENI. V lost 8 bases, J lost 5 bases, and 7 bases lay in between. The DNA of the CDR3 is TGTGCCAGCCGGAGGGACAATGAGCAGTTCTTC. It translates to CASRRDNEQFF. The full variable domain, with the rest looked up from reference TRBV18 and TRBJ2-1, is NAGVMQNPRHLVRRRGQEARLRCSPMKGHSHVYWYRQLPEEGLKFMVYLQKENIIDESGMPKERFSAEFPKEGPSILRIQQVVRGDSAAYFCASRRDNEQFFGPGTRLTVL.